The clone carrying this T cell receptor beta chain has ten or more counts. The entry originates in a study of early T cells in non-severe SARS-CoV-2 infection. CDR1 is MDHEN and CDR2 is SYDVKM in the germline V gene. The CDR3 consists of 16 residues. Trimming cost V 4 bases and J 9 bases, with 19 bases left between them. Researchers tagged individual cDNA molecules with unique molecular identifiers. TCRdb analysed the 5' RACE reads with MiXCR anew, one entry per CDR3 protein. The table records some 44,000 distinct CDR3 sequences, less than 6.5% of them present only once. The material was whole blood, obtained at baseline. This chain uses TRBV28 with TRBJ1-6; maybe TRBD1 (5 bases). This TCR came from an adult who was a healthcare worker with PCR-confirmed SARS-CoV-2 infection or an uninfected control (not recorded which). The CDR3 region is CASSSPGRGDGSPLHF. The DNA of the CDR3 is TGTGCCAGCAGTTCCCCAGGCCGAGGGGATGGTTCACCCCTCCACTTT.